A selection of T cell receptor beta chains follows, all from one sample in a study of T cells in Graves' hyperthyroidism and ophthalmopathy. TCRdb processed the multiplex PCR reads anew with MiXCR; each CDR3 protein has one entry. The sample consists of a few hundred thousand distinct CDR3 sequences, approximately 15% of them appearing once. Sample: blood. The receptor source for this set is a middle-aged woman with Graves' ophthalmopathy. Both conserved end residues are part of each CDR3. D genes are given only for firm matches. Only part of the rows carry a size: once, few, many, or a class if the clone is expanded.

v_call,j_call,d_call,clone_size,cdr3_aa,cdr3_nt
TRBV28,TRBJ2-6,NA,NA,CASSTGTNVLTF,TGTGCCAGTAGTACCGGGACCAACGTCCTGACTTTC
TRBV20-1,TRBJ2-1,NA,many,CSARDSNSYNEQFF,TGCAGTGCTAGGGACTCCAACTCCTACAATGAGCAGTTCTTC
TRBV7-8,TRBJ2-1,NA,many,CASSPEASASYNEQFF,TGTGCCAGCAGCCCGGAGGCTAGCGCCTCCTACAATGAGCAGTTCTTC
TRBV7-9,TRBJ1-4,TRBD1,many,CASSLASSRDSLNEKLFF,TGTGCCAGCAGCTTAGCTTCGAGTCGGGACAGTCTAAATGAAAAACTGTTTTTT
TRBV6-6,TRBJ2-7,TRBD1,NA,CASSYDRGFSYEQYF,TGTGCCAGCAGTTACGACAGGGGCTTCTCCTACGAGCAGTACTTC
TRBV7-2,TRBJ2-5,TRBD2,many,CASSATSGRAETQYF,TGTGCCAGCAGCGCGACTAGCGGGAGGGCGGAGACCCAGTACTTC
TRBV10-2,TRBJ1-1,NA,NA,CASSDDKQGAFF,TGCGCCAGCAGTGATGATAAGCAGGGGGCTTTCTTT
TRBV7-6,TRBJ2-7,TRBD1,few,CASSEFDIVGTGGNKQYF,TGTGCCAGCAGTGAATTTGATATCGTCGGGACAGGGGGCAACAAGCAGTACTTC
TRBV7-8,TRBJ1-5,TRBD1,many,CASSSRTGSSNQPQHF,TGTGCCAGCAGCTCTAGGACAGGATCGAGCAATCAGCCCCAGCATTTT
TRBV7-2,TRBJ2-3,NA,NA,CASSRSLASTDTQYF,TGTGCCAGCAGCCGGTCGCTAGCGTCAACCGATACGCAGTATTTT
TRBV7-9,TRBJ1-4,NA,NA,CASSFLAGRDEKLFF,TGTGCCAGCAGCTTCTTGGCCGGCAGGGATGAAAAACTGTTTTTT
TRBV27,TRBJ2-3,TRBD1,many,CASSDGTGIDTDTQYF,TGTGCCAGCAGTGACGGGACAGGGATCGATACAGATACGCAGTATTTT
TRBV5-5,TRBJ2-1,TRBD2,NA,CASSPRTSGGAIHNEQFF,TGTGCCAGCAGCCCCCGGACTAGCGGGGGGGCGATCCACAATGAGCAGTTCTTC
TRBV30,TRBJ1-2,TRBD1,many,CAWSRQGLTSYGYTF,TGTGCCTGGAGTAGACAGGGCTTAACCTCCTATGGCTACACCTTC
TRBV13,TRBJ1-2,TRBD1,many,CASSSDRVGYGYTF,TGTGCCAGCAGCTCAGACAGGGTCGGCTATGGCTACACCTTC
TRBV12-3/TRBV12-4,TRBJ2-3,NA,many,CASSPGTFTDTQYF,TGTGCCAGCAGCCCCGGGACTTTCACAGATACGCAGTATTTT
TRBV11-2,TRBJ1-4,NA,many,CASSLGLRANEKLFF,TGTGCCAGCAGCTTAGGATTGAGGGCTAATGAAAAACTGTTTTTT
TRBV19,TRBJ1-1,NA,NA,CASSTYTNTEAFF,TGTGCCAGTAGTACCTATACCAACACTGAAGCTTTCTTT
TRBV3-1,TRBJ2-3,NA,many,CASSQGVGPDTQYF,TGTGCCAGCAGCCAAGGGGTGGGGCCAGATACGCAGTATTTT
TRBV20-1,TRBJ2-7,NA,many,CSARQSYEQYF,TGCAGTGCTAGACAATCCTACGAGCAGTACTTC
TRBV6-2/TRBV6-3,TRBJ1-2,NA,NA,CASRGDSHYGYTF,TGTGCCAGCAGGGGGGACTCTCACTATGGCTACACCTTC
TRBV28,TRBJ1-4,NA,NA,CASREQGPNEKLFF,TGTGCCAGCAGGGAACAGGGTCCTAATGAAAAACTGTTTTTT
TRBV28,TRBJ2-5,TRBD1,few,CASSLYQGTGEAQYF,TGTGCCAGCAGTTTATATCAAGGGACAGGGGAGGCCCAGTACTTC
TRBV19,TRBJ1-5,TRBD1,NA,CASSFLQGAGQPQHF,TGTGCCAGTAGTTTTTTACAGGGGGCCGGTCAGCCCCAGCATTTT
TRBV2,TRBJ2-1,NA,many,CASSRGAGSYNEQFF,TGTGCCAGCAGTCGAGGGGCGGGCTCCTACAATGAGCAGTTCTTC
TRBV6-1,TRBJ1-2,NA,NA,CAIRQLGYTF,TGTGCCATCAGACAGTTAGGCTACACCTTC
TRBV9,TRBJ2-1,TRBD2,NA,CASSVGGGGTYNEQFF,TGTGCCAGCAGCGTAGGCGGCGGGGGGACCTACAATGAGCAGTTCTTC
TRBV11-2,TRBJ1-1,NA,many,CASSLALGNTEAFF,TGTGCCAGCAGCTTGGCGTTGGGAAACACTGAAGCTTTCTTT
TRBV4-2,TRBJ2-7,NA,few,CASSIGHPYEQYF,TGTGCCAGCAGCATCGGTCATCCCTACGAGCAGTACTTC
TRBV19,TRBJ2-1,TRBD2,NA,CASSMTLAGVTEQFF,TGTGCCAGTAGTATGACCCTAGCGGGGGTAACTGAGCAGTTCTTC
TRBV14,TRBJ1-5,TRBD1,many,CASSPYRSTGGPYSNQPQHF,TGTGCCAGCAGCCCATACCGTTCCACAGGGGGCCCATATAGCAATCAGCCCCAGCATTTT
TRBV20-1,TRBJ2-1,TRBD2,many,CSARSTTGGGNEQFF,TGCAGTGCTAGAAGTACCACGGGAGGAGGAAATGAGCAGTTCTTC
TRBV11-2,TRBJ1-5,NA,many,CASSSTGLGQPQHF,TGTGCCAGCAGCTCAACAGGGTTGGGGCAGCCCCAGCATTTT
TRBV12-3/TRBV12-4,TRBJ2-7,NA,many,CASTETGPEQYF,TGTGCCAGCACCGAAACAGGGCCGGAGCAGTACTTC
TRBV18,TRBJ1-5,NA,many,CASSPPGAGQPQHF,TGTGCCAGCTCACCACCGGGGGCAGGTCAGCCCCAGCATTTT
TRBV20-1,TRBJ2-1,TRBD2,NA,CSADRLAGGDEQFF,TGCAGTGCTGATCGACTAGCGGGGGGGGATGAGCAGTTCTTC
TRBV7-8,TRBJ1-2,NA,NA,CASSLRDLHLQGSTGYTF,TGTGCCAGCAGCCTACGCGATCTCCACTTACAGGGTTCGACTGGCTACACCTTC
TRBV19,TRBJ1-5,TRBD1,few,CASSPHRGLGKPQHF,TGTGCCAGTAGTCCACACAGGGGGCTAGGAAAGCCCCAGCATTTT
TRBV11-2,TRBJ2-5,NA,NA,CASSLGETRYF,TGTGCCAGCAGCTTAGGGGAGACCCGGTACTTC
TRBV3-1,TRBJ2-7,NA,many,CASSQVSGTGEQYF,TGTGCCAGCAGCCAAGTATCGGGAACGGGGGAGCAGTACTTC
TRBV5-4,TRBJ2-3,TRBD2,NA,CASSRREVLADTQYF,TGTGCCAGCAGCCGGCGGGAGGTATTAGCAGATACGCAGTATTTT
TRBV7-2,TRBJ1-2,TRBD1,NA,CAKPTGGYGYTF,TGTGCCAAACCGACAGGGGGGTATGGCTACACCTTC
TRBV30,TRBJ1-2,NA,NA,CAWSVRHYDYGYTF,TGTGCCTGGAGTGTACGACATTACGACTATGGCTACACCTTC
TRBV29-1,TRBJ2-5,NA,few,CSVKSVQETQYF,TGCAGCGTAAAAAGCGTACAAGAGACCCAGTACTTC
TRBV14,TRBJ2-1,TRBD1,NA,CASSRQGASEQFF,TGTGCCAGCAGCAGACAGGGGGCAAGTGAGCAGTTCTTC
TRBV4-1,TRBJ2-1,TRBD2,few,CASSFRLGLAGEGRNEQFF,TGCGCCAGCAGCTTCCGACTGGGACTAGCGGGAGAGGGGAGGAATGAGCAGTTCTTC
TRBV30,TRBJ1-2,NA,many,CACLSPNFQFYGYTF,TGTGCCTGCCTTTCCCCTAACTTTCAATTCTATGGCTACACCTTC
TRBV5-1,TRBJ2-1,NA,few,CASSLGGTIGHNEQFF,TGCGCCAGCAGCTTAGGGGGGACCATAGGACACAATGAGCAGTTCTTC
TRBV30,TRBJ2-1,NA,few,CAWSDSGTFPFF,TGTGCCTGGAGTGACTCCGGGACTTTTCCGTTCTTC
TRBV20-1,TRBJ2-4,NA,few,CSASGLGGVGVKNIQYF,TGCAGTGCTTCGGGTCTGGGCGGAGTGGGCGTCAAAAACATTCAGTACTTC
TRBV20-1,TRBJ1-3,NA,few,CSARVYRAAGNTIYF,TGCAGTGCTAGAGTGTACAGGGCGGCAGGAAACACCATATATTTT
TRBV3-1,TRBJ1-6,NA,NA,CASSQGGPETPLHF,TGTGCCAGCAGCCAAGGGGGCCCTGAGACACCCCTCCACTTT
TRBV2,TRBJ2-1,NA,many,CASKPGFSYNEQFF,TGTGCCAGCAAACCAGGGTTTAGCTACAATGAGCAGTTCTTC
TRBV7-8,TRBJ2-5,TRBD1,many,CASSFATGPGQGQETQYF,TGTGCCAGCAGCTTCGCTACCGGACCGGGACAGGGGCAAGAGACCCAGTACTTC
TRBV5-1,TRBJ2-7,NA,few,CASSLGAPSYEQYF,TGCGCCAGCAGCTTGGGGGCCCCCTCCTACGAGCAGTACTTC